This TCR beta chain was identified during a study of blood T cell repertoires in COVID-19. In the study overall: From the United States, Italy and Spain came samples of acute and convalescent COVID-19. Sources were T cells, B-cell-depleted T cells, or PBMCs; the material itself was cDNA or gDNA.

The CDR3 is 15 amino acids. Trimming shortened V by 6 bases and J by 2 bases, and 14 bases separated the two germline ends. Per the germline V gene, CDR1 is SGHRS and CDR2 is YFSETQ. As originally analysed: Researchers report that nucleated cell counts were estimated from reference gene primer amplification. Clones were sequenced by immunoSEQ multiplex PCR, and TCRdb holds only the in-frame ones, with some missing. V, J and clone size are those of that table, while D and trimming were read from the DNA. The sample yields roughly 59,000 clones, roughly 72% seen once. Sequencing used peripheral blood. The source is a woman aged 45-60 years with active or convalescent COVID-19. V is TRBV5-1 and J is TRBJ2-2, with TRBD2 as a possible D gene (6 bases). In DNA, the CDR3 is TGCGCCAGCAATACGGGGGAATTTAACACCGGGGAGCTGTTTTTT. This gives the protein CASNTGEFNTGELFF. The variable domain in full, with the rest retrieved from reference TRBV5-1 and TRBJ2-2, is KAGVTQTPRYLIKTRGQQVTLSCSPISGHRSVSWYQQTPGQGLQFLFEYFSETQRNKGNFPGRFSGRQFSNSRSEMNVSTLELGDSALYLCASNTGEFNTGELFFGEGSRLTVL.